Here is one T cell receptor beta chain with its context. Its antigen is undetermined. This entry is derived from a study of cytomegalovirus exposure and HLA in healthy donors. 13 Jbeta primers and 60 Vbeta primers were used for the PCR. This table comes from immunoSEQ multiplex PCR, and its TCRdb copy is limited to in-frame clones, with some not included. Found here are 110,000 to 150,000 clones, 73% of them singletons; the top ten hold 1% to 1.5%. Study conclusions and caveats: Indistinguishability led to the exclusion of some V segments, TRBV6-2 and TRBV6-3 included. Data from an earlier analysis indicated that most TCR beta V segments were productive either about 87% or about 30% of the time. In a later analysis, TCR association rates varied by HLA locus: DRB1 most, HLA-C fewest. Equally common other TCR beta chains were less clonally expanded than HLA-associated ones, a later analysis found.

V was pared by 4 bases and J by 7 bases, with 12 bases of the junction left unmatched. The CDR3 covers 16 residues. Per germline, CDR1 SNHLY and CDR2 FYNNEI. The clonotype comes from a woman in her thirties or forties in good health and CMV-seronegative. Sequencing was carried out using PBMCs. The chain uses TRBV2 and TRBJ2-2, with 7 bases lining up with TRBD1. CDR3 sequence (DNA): TGTGCCAGCAGTGTAGAAAGGACAGGTCCCCTCGGGGAGCTGTTTTTT. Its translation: CASSVERTGPLGELFF. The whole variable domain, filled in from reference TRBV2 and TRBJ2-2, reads EPEVTQTPSHQVTQMGQEVILRCVPISNHLYFYWYRQILGQKVEFLVSFYNNEISEKSEIFDDQFSVERPDGSNFTLKIRSTKLEDSAMYFCASSVERTGPLGELFFGEGSRLTVL.